This T cell receptor beta chain was retrieved from a study of cytotoxic CD8 clonotypes in ibrutinib-treated CLL. Overall study context: The patient breakdown showed 10 to 12 relapsed/refractory and some 14 treatment-naive cases, with some 18 IGHV unmutated.

As to this clone: Its specificity is not known.

Sequencing used immunoSEQ multiplex PCR; TCRdb keeps in-frame clones, though not all of them. The table shows 150,000 to 250,000 clones, with around 70% occurring only once. This CDR3 contains 18 residues. CDR1 is SNHLY and CDR2 is FYNNEI in the germline V gene. The V and J ends lost 3 bases and 2 bases, in that order; junction bases with no gene match: 11. Study outcomes and limitations: Before falling back toward baseline at progression, clonality had risen at the time of ibrutinib response. The study found baseline clonality above age-matched healthy donors, tracking circulating CD8+ T-cell counts.

This clonotype was obtained from a human donor with chronic lymphocytic leukemia. The sequenced sample was PBMCs, obtained after 24 months of ibrutinib treatment. The gene calls are TRBV2 and TRBJ2-5, with TRBD2 identical over 11 bases. The CDR3 reads CASSEGGLAGGIQETQYF. The CDR3 coding sequence is TGTGCCAGCAGTGAGGGGGGGCTAGCGGGAGGTATACAAGAGACCCAGTACTTC.